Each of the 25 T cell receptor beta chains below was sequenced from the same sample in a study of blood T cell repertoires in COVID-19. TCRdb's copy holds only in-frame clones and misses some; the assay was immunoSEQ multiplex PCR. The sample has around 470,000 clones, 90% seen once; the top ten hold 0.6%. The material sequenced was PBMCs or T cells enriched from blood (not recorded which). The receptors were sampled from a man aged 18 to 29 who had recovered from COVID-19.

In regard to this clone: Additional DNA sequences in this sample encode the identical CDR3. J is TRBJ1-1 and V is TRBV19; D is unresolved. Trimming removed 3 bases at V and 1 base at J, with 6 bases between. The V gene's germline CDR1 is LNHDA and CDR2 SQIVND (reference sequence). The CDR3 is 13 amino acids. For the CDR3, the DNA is TGTGCCAGTAGTATTTCAGGGAACACTGAAGCTTTCTTT. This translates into CASSISGNTEAFF.

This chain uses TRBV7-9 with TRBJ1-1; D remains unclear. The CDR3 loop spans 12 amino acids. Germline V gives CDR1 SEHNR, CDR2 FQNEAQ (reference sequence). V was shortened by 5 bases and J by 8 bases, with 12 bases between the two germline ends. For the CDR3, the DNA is TGTGCCAGCAGCCCCGAGCGGCCGGAAGCTTTCTTT. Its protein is CASSPERPEAFF. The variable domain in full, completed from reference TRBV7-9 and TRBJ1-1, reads DTGVSQNPRHKITKRGQNVTFRCDPISEHNRLYWYRQTLGQGPEFLTYFQNEAQLEKSRLLSDRFSAERPKGSFSTLEIQRTEQGDSAMYLCASSPERPEAFFGQGTRLTVV.

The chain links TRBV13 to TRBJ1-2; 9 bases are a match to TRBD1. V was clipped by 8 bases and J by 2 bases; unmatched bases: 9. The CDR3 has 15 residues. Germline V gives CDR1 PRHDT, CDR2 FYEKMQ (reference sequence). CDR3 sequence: CASQDRGSLNYGYTF. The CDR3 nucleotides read TGTGCCAGCCAGGACAGGGGATCCCTCAACTATGGCTACACCTTC.

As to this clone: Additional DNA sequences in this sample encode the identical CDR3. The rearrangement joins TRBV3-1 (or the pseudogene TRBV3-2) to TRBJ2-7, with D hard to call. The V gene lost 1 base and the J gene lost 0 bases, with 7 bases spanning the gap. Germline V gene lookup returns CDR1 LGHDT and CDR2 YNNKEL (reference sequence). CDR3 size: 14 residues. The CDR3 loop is CASSQGRGSYEQYF. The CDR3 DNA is TGTGCCAGCAGCCAAGGAAGAGGCTCCTACGAGCAGTACTTC.

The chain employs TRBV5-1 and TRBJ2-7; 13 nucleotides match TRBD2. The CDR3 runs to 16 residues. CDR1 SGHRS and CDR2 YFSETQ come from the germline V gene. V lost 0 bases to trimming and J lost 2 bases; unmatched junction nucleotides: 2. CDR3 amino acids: CASSLATSGRAYEQYF. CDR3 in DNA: TGCGCCAGCAGCTTGGCCACTAGCGGGAGGGCCTACGAGCAGTACTTC.

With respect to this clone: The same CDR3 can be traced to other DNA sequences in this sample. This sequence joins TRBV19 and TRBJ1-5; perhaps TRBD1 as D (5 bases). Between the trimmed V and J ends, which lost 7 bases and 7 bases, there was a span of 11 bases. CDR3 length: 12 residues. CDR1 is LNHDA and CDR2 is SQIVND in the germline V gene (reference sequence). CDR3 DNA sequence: TGTGCCAGTACAAGGGGAAACCAGCCCCAGCATTTT. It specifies CASTRGNQPQHF.

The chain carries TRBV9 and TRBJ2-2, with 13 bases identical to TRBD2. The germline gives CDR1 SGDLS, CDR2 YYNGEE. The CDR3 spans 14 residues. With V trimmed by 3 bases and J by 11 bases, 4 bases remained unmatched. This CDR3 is CASSGRTSGSELFF. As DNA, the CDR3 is TGTGCCAGCAGCGGAAGGACTAGCGGGAGCGAGCTGTTTTTT.

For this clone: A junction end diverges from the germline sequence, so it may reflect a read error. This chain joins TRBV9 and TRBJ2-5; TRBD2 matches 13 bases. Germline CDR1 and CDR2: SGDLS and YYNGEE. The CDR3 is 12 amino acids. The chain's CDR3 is CASSEGTSGTHF. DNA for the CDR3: TGTGCCAGCAGCGAGGGGACTAGCGGGACCCACTTC.

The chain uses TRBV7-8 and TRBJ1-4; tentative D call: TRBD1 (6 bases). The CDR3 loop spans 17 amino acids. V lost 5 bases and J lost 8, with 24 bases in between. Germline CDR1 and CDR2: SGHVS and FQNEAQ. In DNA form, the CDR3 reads TGTGCCAGCAGCGAAAAACGATGGGGGACATGGGAAGAAAAACTGTTTTTT. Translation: CASSEKRWGTWEEKLFF.

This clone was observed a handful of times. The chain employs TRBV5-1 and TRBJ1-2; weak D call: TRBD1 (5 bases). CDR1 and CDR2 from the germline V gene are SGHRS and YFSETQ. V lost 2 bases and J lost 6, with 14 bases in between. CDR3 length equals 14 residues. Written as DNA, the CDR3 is TGCGCCAGCAGCTTCCAGGGTGATTCGGATGGCTACACCTTC. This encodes CASSFQGDSDGYTF.

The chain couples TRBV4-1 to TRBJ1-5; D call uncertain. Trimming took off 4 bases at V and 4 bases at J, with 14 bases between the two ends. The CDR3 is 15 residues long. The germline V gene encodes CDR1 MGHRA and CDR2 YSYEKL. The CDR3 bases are TGCGCCAGCAGCCTCTACGTAGCCGGTAATCAGCCCCAGCATTTT. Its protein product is CASSLYVAGNQPQHF.

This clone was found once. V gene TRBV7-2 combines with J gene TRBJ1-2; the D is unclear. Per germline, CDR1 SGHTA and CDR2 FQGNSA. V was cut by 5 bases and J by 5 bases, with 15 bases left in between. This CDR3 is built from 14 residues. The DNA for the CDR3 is TGTGCCAGCAGCCCAGGTAGAGGGATGTATGGCTACACCTTC. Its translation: CASSPGRGMYGYTF.

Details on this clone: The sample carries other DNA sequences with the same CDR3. CDR3 protein: CASSSGLADYNEQFF. As DNA, the CDR3 is TGTGCCAGCAGTTCCGGACTAGCGGACTACAATGAGCAGTTCTTC. V usage is TRBV27 and J usage is TRBJ2-1, with TRBD2 matching over 10 bases. The CDR3 loop spans 15 amino acids. Germline CDR1 and CDR2: MNHEY and SMNVEV (reference sequence). Unmatched junction bases numbered 3, after V lost 4 bases and J lost 3 bases.

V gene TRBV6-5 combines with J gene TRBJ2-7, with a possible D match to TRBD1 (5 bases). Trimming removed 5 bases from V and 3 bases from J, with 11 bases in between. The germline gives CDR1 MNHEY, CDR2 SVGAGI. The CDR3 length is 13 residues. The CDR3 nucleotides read TGTGCCAGCAGTCTGGCGCAGGGCTACGAGCAGTACTTC. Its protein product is CASSLAQGYEQYF.

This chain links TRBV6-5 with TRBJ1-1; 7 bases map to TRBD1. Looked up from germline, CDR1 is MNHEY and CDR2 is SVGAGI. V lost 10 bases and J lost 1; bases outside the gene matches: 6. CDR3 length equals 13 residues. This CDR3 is CATTQGGNTEAFF. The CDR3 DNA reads TGTGCCACCACTCAGGGGGGGAACACTGAAGCTTTCTTT.

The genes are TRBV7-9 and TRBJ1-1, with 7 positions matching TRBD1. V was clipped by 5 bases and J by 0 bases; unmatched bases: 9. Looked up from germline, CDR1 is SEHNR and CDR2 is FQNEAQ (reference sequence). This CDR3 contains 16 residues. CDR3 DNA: TGTGCCAGCAGCCCAAGGACAGGAGGTATGAACACTGAAGCTTTCTTT. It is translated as CASSPRTGGMNTEAFF.

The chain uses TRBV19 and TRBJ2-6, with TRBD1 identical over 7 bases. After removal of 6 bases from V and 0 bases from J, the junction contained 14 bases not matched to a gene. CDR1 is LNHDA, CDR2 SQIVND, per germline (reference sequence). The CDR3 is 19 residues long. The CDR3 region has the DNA TGTGCCAGTAGCCAGACAGGGACCATATCCTACTCTGGGGCCAACGTCCTGACTTTC. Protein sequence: CASSQTGTISYSGANVLTF.

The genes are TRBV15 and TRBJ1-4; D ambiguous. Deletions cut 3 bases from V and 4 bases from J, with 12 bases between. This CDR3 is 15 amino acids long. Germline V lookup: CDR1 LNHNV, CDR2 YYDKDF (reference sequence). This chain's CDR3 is CATSRSQLVNEKLFF. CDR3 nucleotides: TGTGCCACCAGCAGGAGTCAGCTAGTTAATGAAAAACTGTTTTTT.

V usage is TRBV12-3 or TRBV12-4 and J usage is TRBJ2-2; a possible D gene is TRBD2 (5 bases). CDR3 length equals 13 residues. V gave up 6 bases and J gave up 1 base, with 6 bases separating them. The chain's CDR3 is CASRLVNTGELFF. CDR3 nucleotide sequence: TGTGCCAGCAGACTAGTGAACACCGGGGAGCTGTTTTTT.

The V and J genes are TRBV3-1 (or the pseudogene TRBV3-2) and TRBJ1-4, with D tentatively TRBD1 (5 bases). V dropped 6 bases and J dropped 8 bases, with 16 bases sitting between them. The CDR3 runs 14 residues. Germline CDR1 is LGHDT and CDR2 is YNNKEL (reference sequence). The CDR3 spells CASRQAGMEEKLFF. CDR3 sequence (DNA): TGTGCCAGCAGGCAGGCAGGGATGGAAGAAAAACTGTTTTTT.

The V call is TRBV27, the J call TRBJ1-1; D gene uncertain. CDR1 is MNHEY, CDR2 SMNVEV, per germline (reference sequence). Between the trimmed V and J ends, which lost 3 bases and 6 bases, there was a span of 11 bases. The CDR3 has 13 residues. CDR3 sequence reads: CASSFNDIAEAFF. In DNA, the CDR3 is TGTGCCAGCAGTTTCAACGACATCGCTGAAGCTTTCTTT.

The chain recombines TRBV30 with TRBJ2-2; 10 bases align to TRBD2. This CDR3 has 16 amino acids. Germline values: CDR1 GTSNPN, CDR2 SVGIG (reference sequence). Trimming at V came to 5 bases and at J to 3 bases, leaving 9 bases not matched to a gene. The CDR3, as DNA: TGTGCCTGGGGAATCACTAGCGGGAACCACACCGGGGAGCTGTTTTTT. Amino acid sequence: CAWGITSGNHTGELFF.

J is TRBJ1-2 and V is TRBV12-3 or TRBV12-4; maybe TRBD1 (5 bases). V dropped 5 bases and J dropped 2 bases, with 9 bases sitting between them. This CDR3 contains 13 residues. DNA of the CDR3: TGTGCCAGCAGTCTAAACAGGAACTATGGCTACACCTTC. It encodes CASSLNRNYGYTF.

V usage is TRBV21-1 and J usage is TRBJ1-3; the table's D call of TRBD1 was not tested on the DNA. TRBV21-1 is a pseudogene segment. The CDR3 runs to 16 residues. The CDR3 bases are TGTGCCAGCAGCAAAAAATGGTGGACAGGGAGAAACACCATATATTTT. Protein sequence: CASSKKWWTGRNTIYF.

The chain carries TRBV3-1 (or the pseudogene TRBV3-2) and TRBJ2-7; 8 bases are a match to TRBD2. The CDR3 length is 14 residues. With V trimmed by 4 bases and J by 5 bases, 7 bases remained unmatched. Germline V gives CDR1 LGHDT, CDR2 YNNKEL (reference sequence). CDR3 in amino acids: CASSPLGRDNEQYF. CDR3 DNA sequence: TGTGCCAGCAGCCCCCTCGGGAGGGACAACGAGCAGTACTTC.